Below are 30 T cell receptor beta chains sequenced from a single sample in a study of cytomegalovirus exposure and HLA in healthy donors. PCR involved 60 Vbeta and 13 Jbeta primers. Sequencing used immunoSEQ multiplex PCR; TCRdb keeps in-frame clones, though not all of them. The data show 150,000 to 200,000 clones, 75% seen once. The sample taken for sequencing was PBMCs. Receptors originate from a man between 18 and 35 years old in good health and CMV-seropositive.

This chain's CDR3 is CSVEDRVVNEQFF. DNA for the CDR3: TGCAGCGTTGAAGATCGGGTGGTCAATGAGCAGTTCTTC. The chain recombines TRBV29-1 with TRBJ2-1; D call uncertain. CDR3 size: 13 residues. Trimming removed 0 bases at V and 6 bases at J, with 9 bases between. Germline V gene data show CDR1 as SQVTM and CDR2 as ANQGSEA.

The table lists this clone with a few counts. Germline and junction disagree at one end, which may indicate a read error. This chain connects TRBV7-7 to TRBJ2-2; no clear D gene. The length of the CDR3 is 14 residues. Looked up from germline, CDR1 is SSHAT and CDR2 is FNYEAQ (reference sequence). The CDR3 sequence is CASSLFGQTGELFF. The DNA for the CDR3 is TGTGCTAGCAGCCTATTTGGGCAAACCGGGGAGCTGTTTTTT. The full variable domain, with the rest looked up from reference TRBV7-7 and TRBJ2-2, is GAGVSQSPRYKVTKRGQDVTLRCDPISSHATLYWYQQALGQGPEFLTYFNYEAQPDKSGLPSDRFSAERPEGSISTLTIQRTEQRDSAMYRCASSLFGQTGELFFGEGSRLTVL.

Only one count was recorded for this clone. Here the CDR3 reads CASSYPGGSEKLFF. Written as DNA, the CDR3 is TGTGCCAGCAGCTATCCAGGGGGAAGCGAAAAACTGTTTTTT. This chain joins TRBV7-9 and TRBJ1-4, with 7 bases that match TRBD1. Germline V gene lookup returns CDR1 SEHNR and CDR2 FQNEAQ (reference sequence). The J segment lost 8 bases and the V segment lost 4 bases, leaving 7 bases of the junction unmatched. The length of the CDR3 is 14 residues.

This clone appeared a single time. The J gene is TRBJ1-5, the V gene TRBV18, with TRBD1 matching 8 bases. Germline assignment: CDR1 KGHSH and CDR2 LQKENI. This CDR3 is 17 amino acids long. The V gene end was trimmed by 0 bases and the J gene end by 7 bases; junction bases not matched to a gene: 11. For the CDR3, the DNA is TGTGCCAGCTCACCACCGGGTGGGACAGGATTAGGGCAGCCCCAGCATTTT. It specifies CASSPPGGTGLGQPQHF. The full variable domain, rest sourced from reference TRBV18 and TRBJ1-5, is NAGVMQNPRHLVRRRGQEARLRCSPMKGHSHVYWYRQLPEEGLKFMVYLQKENIIDESGMPKERFSAEFPKEGPSILRIQQVVRGDSAAYFCASSPPGGTGLGQPQHFGDGTRLSIL.

This clone has a single count. The rearrangement joins TRBV6-1 to TRBJ2-7; TRBD2 is a possible D gene (7 bases). Trimming stripped 8 bases from V and 6 bases from J, with 17 bases between. The CDR3 covers 13 residues. Germline V gene data show CDR1 as MNHNS and CDR2 as SASEGT. The CDR3 reads CASDRGAVFEQYF. The CDR3 nucleotides read TGTGCCAGCGATCGGGGGGCTGTCTTCGAGCAGTACTTC.

V gene TRBV6-1 combines with J gene TRBJ2-2; tentatively, D is TRBD2 (5 bases). Trimming took off 3 bases at V and 7 bases at J, with 21 bases between the two ends. The CDR3 totals 17 residues. CDR1 and CDR2 (germline): MNHNS, SASEGT. CDR3 DNA: TGTGCCAGCAGTGACATGGCTGAGGGCCGGATAGTCGGGGAGCTGTTTTTT. Its protein is CASSDMAEGRIVGELFF.

This clone is a singleton in its sample. This sequence joins TRBV14 and TRBJ2-6, with 7 bases matching TRBD1. The CDR3 covers 18 residues. The germline V gene encodes CDR1 SGHDN and CDR2 FVKESK. Germline trimming cut 3 bases from V and 0 bases from J; bases unmatched to any gene: 8. CDR3 DNA: TGTGCCAGCAGCCAGGGTTGGGCAGGGGGCTCTGGGGCCAACGTCCTGACTTTC. Its protein is CASSQGWAGGSGANVLTF.

This clone was observed once. The chain uses TRBV5-1 and TRBJ2-5, with D perhaps TRBD2 (6 bases). The germline CDR1 and CDR2 sequences are SGHRS and YFSETQ. The CDR3 extends over 15 amino acids. Trimming removed 0 bases from V and 5 bases from J, with 14 bases in between. The DNA of the CDR3 is TGCGCCAGCAGCTTGGGGCCGGGAGACGGTGAGACCCAGTACTTC. Translated, it gives CASSLGPGDGETQYF.

The chain recombines TRBV7-9 with TRBJ2-5; 7 nucleotides match TRBD2. The J call is in doubt because the DNA end fits TRBJ2-7 better. This CDR3 spans 14 amino acids. Germline-derived CDR1 and CDR2 are SEHNR and FQNEAQ (reference sequence). CDR3 in amino acids: CASSPPGGTYEQYF. The CDR3 bases are TGTGCCAGCAGCCCCCCGGGAGGTACCTACGAGCAGTACTTC.

The rearrangement uses TRBV28 and TRBJ2-7; 9 bases agree with TRBD2. The CDR3 is 14 residues long. Germline-derived CDR1 and CDR2 are MDHEN and SYDVKM. V lost 10 bases, J lost 4 bases, and 11 bases stayed unmatched. CDR3 DNA sequence: TGTGCCACTCGGGGTAGCGGGAGAAAGTACGAGCAGTACTTC. Translation gives CATRGSGRKYEQYF.

The CDR3 loop reads CASRGFMGTGELFF. CDR3 bases: TGTGCCAGCCGGGGTTTCATGGGGACCGGGGAGCTGTTTTTT. The chain couples TRBV7-6 to TRBJ2-2; D might be TRBD2 (5 bases). CDR1 is SGHVS, CDR2 FNYEAQ, per germline. Trimming took 8 bases from V and 5 from J, leaving 15 bases between them. This CDR3 comprises 14 residues.

The chain links TRBV28 to TRBJ1-2; TRBD1 aligns across 12 bases. CDR3 length: 17 residues. With 6 bases clipped from V and 6 bases from J, the junction kept 14 bases outside the gene matches. Germline CDR1 MDHEN, CDR2 SYDVKM. Written as DNA, the CDR3 is TGTGCCAGCAGCCTCACCGGGACAGGGGGCCCCTTGGATGGCTACACCTTC. Encoded protein: CASSLTGTGGPLDGYTF.

J is TRBJ2-1 and V is TRBV28; no clear D. V lost 6 bases and J 0 bases, leaving 9 bases between the germline ends. The CDR3 consists of 14 residues. Germline V gives CDR1 MDHEN, CDR2 SYDVKM. The chain's CDR3 is CASRFLGSYNEQFF. As DNA, the CDR3 is TGTGCCAGCAGATTTCTAGGCTCCTACAATGAGCAGTTCTTC.

This clone was seen a few times. The V gene is TRBV5-1, the J gene TRBJ1-3, with 8 bases identical to TRBD1. The V and J ends lost 5 bases and 2 bases, in that order; junction bases with no gene match: 9. CDR3 length: 16 amino acids. CDR1 SGHRS and CDR2 YFSETQ come from the germline V gene. CDR3 protein: CASSRFTGGPGNTIYF. In DNA, the CDR3 is TGCGCCAGCAGTCGATTTACAGGGGGGCCTGGAAACACCATATATTTT.

This chain joins TRBV29-1 and TRBJ2-5; D ambiguous. Germline CDR1 and CDR2: SQVTM and ANQGSEA. The CDR3 consists of 11 residues. Trimming pared 7 bases from V and 5 bases from J, leaving 11 bases between. CDR3 sequence: CSAGGEETQYF. DNA of the CDR3: TGCAGCGCGGGTGGAGAGGAGACCCAGTACTTC. The complete variable domain, with remaining parts taken from reference TRBV29-1 and TRBJ2-5, reads SAVISQKPSRDICQRGTSLTIQCQVDSQVTMMFWYRQQPGQSLTLIATANQGSEATYESGFVIDKFPISRPNLTFSTLTVSNMSPEDSSIYLCSAGGEETQYFGPGTRLLVL.

In its sample, this clone was seen once. The genes are TRBV5-1 and TRBJ2-6; 9 bases are a match to TRBD1. CDR1 is SGHRS, CDR2 YFSETQ, per germline. The junction had 19 bases not matched to a gene; V was cut back by 3 bases and J by 0 bases. The CDR3 extends over 22 amino acids. The CDR3, as DNA: TGCGCCAGCAGCTCGCCGGGACAGGGAGTGAGTACGGGTAGCTCTGGGGCCAACGTCCTGACTTTC. The encoded protein is CASSSPGQGVSTGSSGANVLTF.

The rearrangement uses TRBV7-9 and TRBJ2-1, with a weak D call TRBD2 (6 bases). Deletions cut 2 bases from V and 0 bases from J, with 11 bases between. Germline CDR1 SEHNR, CDR2 FQNEAQ (reference sequence). The CDR3 length is 16 residues. The CDR3 bases are TGTGCCAGCAGCTTACGCGGGGTGAGCTCCTACAATGAGCAGTTCTTC. Amino acid sequence: CASSLRGVSSYNEQFF. The whole variable domain, filled in from reference TRBV7-9 and TRBJ2-1, reads DTGVSQNPRHKITKRGQNVTFRCDPISEHNRLYWYRQTLGQGPEFLTYFQNEAQLEKSRLLSDRFSAERPKGSFSTLEIQRTEQGDSAMYLCASSLRGVSSYNEQFFGPGTRLTVL.

This chain uses TRBV2 with TRBJ2-7; TRBD1 is a possible D gene (5 bases). The CDR3 has 16 amino acids. The germline CDR1 and CDR2 sequences are SNHLY and FYNNEI. With 0 bases removed from V and 4 bases from J, the gap between germline ends came to 16 bases. CDR3: CASSEAGDRFGYEQYF. CDR3 bases: TGTGCCAGCAGTGAAGCGGGCGACAGATTTGGTTACGAGCAGTACTTC.

The chain is built from TRBV6-5 and TRBJ1-5; maybe TRBD1 (5 bases). Germline CDR1 MNHEY, CDR2 SVGAGI. This CDR3 spans 14 amino acids. Trimming pared 5 bases from V and 0 bases from J, leaving 8 bases between. For the CDR3, the DNA is TGTGCCAGCAGTCCGGACATTAGCAATCAGCCCCAGCATTTT. This sequence encodes CASSPDISNQPQHF.

This sequence joins TRBV9 and TRBJ2-5; TRBD2 matches at 8 bases. The CDR3 length is 17 residues. Germline values: CDR1 SGDLS, CDR2 YYNGEE. V shed 2 bases, J shed 0 bases, and the junction held 9 bases outside the gene matches. CDR3 in DNA: TGTGCCAGCAGCGTTTCAGGGACTAGGGGGTACCAAGAGACCCAGTACTTC. As protein: CASSVSGTRGYQETQYF.

The table lists this clone with a count of one. This rearrangement joins TRBV9 to TRBJ2-3; 14 nucleotides match TRBD2. Trimming cost V 4 bases and J 4 bases; bases outside gene matches: 2. This CDR3 comprises 15 residues. Per germline, CDR1 SGDLS and CDR2 YYNGEE. CDR3 region: CASSQTSGRADTQYF. CDR3 nucleotides: TGTGCCAGCAGCCAGACTAGCGGGAGGGCAGATACGCAGTATTTT.

The V call is TRBV10-2, the J call TRBJ2-1, with 7 bases matching TRBD2. Germline V gives CDR1 WSHSY, CDR2 SAAADI. The CDR3 is 16 amino acids. With 5 bases clipped from V and 4 bases from J, the junction kept 11 bases outside the gene matches. The CDR3 here is CASSMSGGGAYNEQFF. The CDR3 DNA reads TGCGCCAGCAGTATGTCGGGGGGTGGGGCGTACAATGAGCAGTTCTTC.

The rearrangement links TRBV11-3 to TRBJ1-3, with 7 bases identical to TRBD1. V was pared by 5 bases and J by 6 bases, with 7 bases of the junction left unmatched. Germline V gene lookup returns CDR1 SGHNT and CDR2 YENEEA. This CDR3 spans 14 amino acids. This CDR3 is CASSPGGTPNTIYF. The CDR3 DNA sequence: TGTGCCAGCAGCCCAGGGGGGACTCCAAACACCATATATTTT.

In this sample, this clone turned up a few times. This rearrangement joins TRBV7-9 to TRBJ2-1, with TRBD2 as a possible D gene (7 bases). This CDR3 is 17 amino acids long. The V gene's germline CDR1 is SEHNR and CDR2 FQNEAQ (reference sequence). V was trimmed by 5 bases and J by 0 bases, leaving 17 bases between them. CDR3 nucleotides: TGTGCCAGCAGCGGGGGGGACAAAACTAGCTCCTACAATGAGCAGTTCTTC. This codes for CASSGGDKTSSYNEQFF.

The V and J genes are TRBV28 and TRBJ2-4, with TRBD2 as a possible D gene (6 bases). The CDR3 contains 14 residues. V lost 2 bases and J 5 bases, leaving 10 bases between the germline ends. Germline V lookup: CDR1 MDHEN, CDR2 SYDVKM. CDR3 nucleotide sequence: TGTGCCAGCAGTTTAGGGGGACTCCAAAACATTCAGTACTTC. This encodes CASSLGGLQNIQYF.

The chain uses TRBV20-1 and TRBJ2-3; D uncertain. With 6 bases removed from V and 4 bases from J, the gap between germline ends came to 8 bases. The CDR3 is 11 residues long. Germline V gene data show CDR1 as DFQATT and CDR2 as SNEGSKA (reference sequence). CDR3 amino acids: CSAARADTQYF. In nucleotides, the CDR3 is TGCAGTGCCGCACGAGCAGATACGCAGTATTTT.

This chain links TRBV7-9 with TRBJ1-1, with 7 bases identical to TRBD1. Trimming removed 5 bases from V and 1 base from J; junction bases left unmatched: 10. Germline values: CDR1 SEHNR, CDR2 FQNEAQ (reference sequence). The CDR3 runs 16 residues. The DNA of the CDR3 is TGTGCCAGCAGCCTCGGGACAGCACCGACGAACACTGAAGCTTTCTTT. It is translated as CASSLGTAPTNTEAFF.

This chain joins TRBV4-1 and TRBJ2-7, with D possibly TRBD1 on 6 matching bases. The ends were cut back, 1 base at V and 1 base at J, with 8 bases in the middle. The germline V gene has CDR1 MGHRA and CDR2 YSYEKL. The CDR3 loop spans 14 amino acids. The CDR3 DNA follows: TGCGCCAGCAGCCAAGTTCAGGGGTCCTACGAGCAGTACTTC. It translates to CASSQVQGSYEQYF.

The chain recombines TRBV6-1 with TRBJ2-1, with 7 bases fitting TRBD2. Trimming cost V 2 bases and J 3 bases; bases outside gene matches: 1. Germline V gene data show CDR1 as MNHNS and CDR2 as SASEGT. The CDR3 loop spans 14 amino acids. The CDR3 spells CASSELADYNEQFF. The CDR3 DNA reads TGTGCCAGCAGTGAACTAGCGGACTACAATGAGCAGTTCTTC.

The V and J genes are TRBV5-1 and TRBJ1-4, with a tentative D call TRBD1 (5 bases). The germline V gene has CDR1 SGHRS and CDR2 YFSETQ. The CDR3 length is 14 residues. V shed 0 bases and J shed 5 bases, with 8 bases lying between them. CDR3 in DNA: TGCGCCAGCAGCTTGGGACAGCAAAATGAAAAACTGTTTTTT. Protein: CASSLGQQNEKLFF.